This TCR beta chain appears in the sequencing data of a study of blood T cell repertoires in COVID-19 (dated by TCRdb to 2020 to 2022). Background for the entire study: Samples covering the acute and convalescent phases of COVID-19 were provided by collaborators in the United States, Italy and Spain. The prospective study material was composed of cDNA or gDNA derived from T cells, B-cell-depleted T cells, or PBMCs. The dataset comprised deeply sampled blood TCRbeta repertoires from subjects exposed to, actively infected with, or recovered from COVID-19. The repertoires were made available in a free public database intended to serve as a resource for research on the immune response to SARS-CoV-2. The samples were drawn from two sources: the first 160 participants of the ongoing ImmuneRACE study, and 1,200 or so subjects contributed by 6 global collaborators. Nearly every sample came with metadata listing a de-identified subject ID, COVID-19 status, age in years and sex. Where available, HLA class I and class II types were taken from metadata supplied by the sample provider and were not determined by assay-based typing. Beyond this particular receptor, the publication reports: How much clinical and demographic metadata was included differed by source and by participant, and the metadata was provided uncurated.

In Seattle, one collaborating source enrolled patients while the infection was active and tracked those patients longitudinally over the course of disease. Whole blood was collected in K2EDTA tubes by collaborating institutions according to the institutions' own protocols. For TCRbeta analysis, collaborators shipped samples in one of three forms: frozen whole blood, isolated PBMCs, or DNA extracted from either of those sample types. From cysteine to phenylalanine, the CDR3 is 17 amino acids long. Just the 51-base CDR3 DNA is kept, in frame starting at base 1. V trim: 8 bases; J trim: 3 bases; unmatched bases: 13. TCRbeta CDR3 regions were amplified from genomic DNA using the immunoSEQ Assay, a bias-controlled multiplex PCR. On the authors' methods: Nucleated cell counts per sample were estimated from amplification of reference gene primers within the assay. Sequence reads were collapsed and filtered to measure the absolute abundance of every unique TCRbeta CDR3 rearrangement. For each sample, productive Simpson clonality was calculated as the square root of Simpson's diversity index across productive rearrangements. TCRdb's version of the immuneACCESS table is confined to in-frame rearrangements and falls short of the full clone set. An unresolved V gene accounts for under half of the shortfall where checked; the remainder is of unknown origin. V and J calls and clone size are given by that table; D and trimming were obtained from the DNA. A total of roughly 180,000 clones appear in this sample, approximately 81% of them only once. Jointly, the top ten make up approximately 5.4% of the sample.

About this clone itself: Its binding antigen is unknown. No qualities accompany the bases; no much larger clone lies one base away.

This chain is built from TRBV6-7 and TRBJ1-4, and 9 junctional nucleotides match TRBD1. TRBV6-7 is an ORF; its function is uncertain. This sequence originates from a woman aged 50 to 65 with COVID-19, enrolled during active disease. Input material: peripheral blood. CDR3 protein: CASFQGTGRWANEKLFF. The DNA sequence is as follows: TGTGCCAGCTTCCAAGGGACAGGGAGGTGGGCTAATGAAAAACTGTTTTTT.